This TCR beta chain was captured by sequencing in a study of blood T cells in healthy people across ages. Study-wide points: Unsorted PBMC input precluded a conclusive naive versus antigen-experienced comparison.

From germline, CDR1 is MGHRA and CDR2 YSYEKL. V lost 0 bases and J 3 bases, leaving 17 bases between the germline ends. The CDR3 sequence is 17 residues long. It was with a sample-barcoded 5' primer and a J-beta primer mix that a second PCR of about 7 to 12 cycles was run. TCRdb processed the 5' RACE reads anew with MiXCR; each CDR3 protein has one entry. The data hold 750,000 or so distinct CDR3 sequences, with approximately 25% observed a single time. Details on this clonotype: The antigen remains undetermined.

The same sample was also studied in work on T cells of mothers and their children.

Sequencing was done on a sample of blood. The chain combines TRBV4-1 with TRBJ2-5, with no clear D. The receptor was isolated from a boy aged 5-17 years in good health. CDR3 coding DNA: TGCGCCAGCAGCCAAGATTATAGGCTAGAAGAGGAAGAGACCCAGTACTTC. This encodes CASSQDYRLEEEETQYF.